The 28 T cell receptor beta chains below come from one sample, sequenced in a study of memory CD4+ T cells and cytomegalovirus serostatus. The sort gate was single viable CD3+CD4+CD8-CD45RO+ cells for memory CD4+ T cells. Repertoires were generated with immunoSEQ multiplex PCR, while TCRdb's copy carries only in-frame clones and drops some. This table holds approximately 61,000 clones, around 82% found once. Sequences were obtained from memory CD4+ T cells from blood. Source of these receptors: an adult in good health and CMV-seronegative. Some clones in this sample may be carry-over from other donors' samples.

The V gene is TRBV19, the J gene TRBJ1-1; 7 bases agree with TRBD1. CDR1 and CDR2 (germline): LNHDA, SQIVND (reference sequence). The CDR3 is 16 residues long. V lost 4 bases and J lost 4; bases outside the gene matches: 12. CDR3: CASSRGTVGRSTEAFF. CDR3 coding DNA: TGTGCCAGTAGTAGGGGGACAGTTGGGAGATCCACTGAAGCTTTCTTT. Together with reference TRBV19 and TRBJ1-1, the CDR3 gives the full variable domain: DGGITQSPKYLFRKEGQNVTLSCEQNLNHDAMYWYRQDPGQGLRLIYYSQIVNDFQKGDIAEGYSVSREKKESFPLTVTSAQKNPTAFYLCASSRGTVGRSTEAFFGQGTRLTVV.

The chain carries TRBV21-1 and TRBJ1-5; TRBD1, as called in the table, went unchecked against the DNA. TRBV21-1 is recorded as a pseudogene. The CDR3 has 19 amino acids. CDR3 sequence: CASSFSGTGRLGSNQPQHF. The CDR3 DNA reads as TGTGCCAGCAGCTTCTCCGGGACAGGGAGATTGGGGAGCAATCAGCCCCAGCATTTT.

The genes are TRBV7-9 and TRBJ1-1; TRBD1 matches at 10 bases. CDR1 is SEHNR and CDR2 is FQNEAQ in the germline V gene (reference sequence). The ends lost 5 bases at V and 3 bases at J; junction bases unmatched: 18. The CDR3 consists of 19 residues. In DNA, the CDR3 is TGTGCCAGCAGCCCAGGTTGGACAGGGGGGACAGGTCGCGACACTGAAGCTTTCTTT. Its translation: CASSPGWTGGTGRDTEAFF.

The genes are TRBV7-2 and TRBJ1-1; a weak D match, TRBD1 (5 bases). Germline assignment: CDR1 SGHTA and CDR2 FQGNSA. This CDR3 spans 12 amino acids. Trimming pared 1 base from V and 9 bases from J, leaving 9 bases between. The CDR3 nucleotides read TGTGCCAGCAGCTTAGTGAAGGGGAAAGCTTTCTTT. It codes for CASSLVKGKAFF.

The chain is built from TRBV11-2 and TRBJ1-6, with TRBD1 identical over 8 bases. V trimming: 4 bases; J trimming: 5 bases; junction bases outside the gene matches: 4. This CDR3 contains 15 residues. Germline assignment: CDR1 SGHAT and CDR2 FQNNGV. CDR3 region: CASSSATGDNSPLHF. The CDR3 DNA is TGTGCCAGCAGCTCGGCGACAGGGGATAATTCACCCCTCCACTTT.

This chain links TRBV7-9 with TRBJ2-7; D might be TRBD1 or TRBD2, each matching 5 bases. This CDR3 is built from 13 residues. CDR1 is SEHNR and CDR2 is FQNEAQ in the germline V gene (reference sequence). V was trimmed by 5 bases and J by 6 bases, leaving 14 bases between them. The CDR3 coding sequence is TGTGCCAGCAGCCCCGATTACGGGGCCGAGCAGTACTTC. It yields the protein CASSPDYGAEQYF.

The chain combines TRBV5-6 with TRBJ1-4; D uncertain. The CDR3 loop spans 14 amino acids. Trimming cost V 7 bases and J 5 bases, with 15 bases left between them. Germline V gene sequence: CDR1 SGHDT, CDR2 YYEEEE. The CDR3 region has the DNA TGTGCCAGCGGTCAGAGGTTAGAGAATGAAAAACTGTTTTTT. This sequence encodes CASGQRLENEKLFF.

This clone has only a few counts. The J gene is TRBJ2-1, the V gene TRBV11-3, with 13 bases fitting TRBD2. V shed 5 bases and J 7 bases; nucleotides not matched to a gene: 11. The CDR3 is made up of 17 amino acids. Germline loops: CDR1 SGHNT, CDR2 YENEEA. The CDR3 bases are TGTGCCAGCAGCGGAGGGACTAGCGGGACGGGACGGAATGAGCAGTTCTTC. Translated, it gives CASSGGTSGTGRNEQFF.

In its sample, this clone was seen once. CDR3 amino acids: CASSRLAANTGELFF. CDR3 coding DNA: TGTGCCAGCAGCCGACTAGCGGCGAACACCGGGGAGCTGTTTTTT. The chain links TRBV7-2 to TRBJ2-2, with TRBD2 matching 9 bases. V shed 5 bases and J 0 bases; nucleotides not matched to a gene: 1. This CDR3 is 15 amino acids long. Germline CDR1 SGHTA, CDR2 FQGNSA.

The gene calls are TRBV29-1 and TRBJ2-3; D is possibly TRBD1 or TRBD2 (5 bases each). The CDR3 length is 15 residues. V lost 4 bases and J 0 bases, leaving 14 bases between the germline ends. Germline loops: CDR1 SQVTM, CDR2 ANQGSEA. The chain's CDR3 is CSVGGASFSTDTQYF. Here the CDR3 DNA reads TGCAGCGTTGGAGGGGCCTCATTTAGCACAGATACGCAGTATTTT.

The table lists this clone with a count of one. This chain links TRBV11-3 with TRBJ1-1; no clear D. The V gene lost 5 bases and the J gene lost 0 bases, with 16 bases spanning the gap. Germline values: CDR1 SGHNT, CDR2 YENEEA. This CDR3 contains 16 residues. CDR3 DNA: TGTGCCAGCAGCCCAATTCCGGTCCTGTTGAACACTGAAGCTTTCTTT. Translation: CASSPIPVLLNTEAFF.

This chain links TRBV28 with TRBJ1-1; D ambiguous. Trimming shortened V by 2 bases and J by 0 bases, and 4 bases separated the two germline ends. The CDR3 is 13 residues long. CDR1 is MDHEN and CDR2 is SYDVKM in the germline V gene. The CDR3 protein is CASSLPMNTEAFF. The CDR3, as DNA: TGTGCCAGCAGTTTACCTATGAACACTGAAGCTTTCTTT.

V gene TRBV19 combines with J gene TRBJ2-5, with TRBD1 matching 7 bases. This CDR3 spans 13 amino acids. Germline V gives CDR1 LNHDA, CDR2 SQIVND (reference sequence). J lost 7 bases, V lost 7 bases, and 9 bases had no gene match. CDR3 sequence: CASTQGVRGTQYF. In DNA, the CDR3 is TGTGCCAGTACCCAGGGGGTTCGAGGGACCCAGTACTTC. The whole variable domain, remainder taken from reference TRBV19 and TRBJ2-5, is DGGITQSPKYLFRKEGQNVTLSCEQNLNHDAMYWYRQDPGQGLRLIYYSQIVNDFQKGDIAEGYSVSREKKESFPLTVTSAQKNPTAFYLCASTQGVRGTQYFGPGTRLLVL.

This rearrangement joins TRBV5-1 to TRBJ2-2, with 8 bases matching TRBD2. The germline CDR1 and CDR2 sequences are SGHRS and YFSETQ. Trimming removed 3 bases from V and 6 bases from J; junction bases left unmatched: 7. This CDR3 is 15 amino acids long. The CDR3 sequence: CASSSGLAKAGELFF. The CDR3, as DNA: TGCGCCAGCAGCTCAGGACTAGCAAAAGCCGGGGAGCTGTTTTTT.

The gene calls are TRBV5-6 and TRBJ1-2; TRBD1 matches 8 bases. CDR1 SGHDT and CDR2 YYEEEE come from the germline V gene. The CDR3 extends over 15 amino acids. V was clipped by 1 base and J by 5 bases; unmatched bases: 7. The CDR3 loop is CASSLLGQAEYGYTF. CDR3 bases: TGTGCCAGCAGCTTGTTGGGACAGGCGGAATATGGCTACACCTTC.

The rearrangement uses TRBV11-2 and TRBJ2-7, with 11 bases that match TRBD2. V gave up 2 bases and J gave up 1 base; unmatched junction bases: 7. Germline V gene sequence: CDR1 SGHAT, CDR2 FQNNGV. The CDR3 is 17 amino acids. In nucleotides, the CDR3 is TGTGCCAGCAGCTTACTAGCGGGGGGCCTAGTGTCCTACGAGCAGTACTTC. Translation gives CASSLLAGGLVSYEQYF. Supplemented by reference TRBV11-2 and TRBJ2-7, the full variable domain reads EAGVAQSPRYKIIEKRQSVAFWCNPISGHATLYWYQQILGQGPKLLIQFQNNGVVDDSQLPKDRFSAERLKGVDSTLKIQPAKLEDSAVYLCASSLLAGGLVSYEQYFGPGTRLTVT.

For this clone: Additional DNA sequences in this sample encode the identical CDR3. This chain connects TRBV4-1 to TRBJ1-5; D ambiguous. The length of the CDR3 is 14 residues. Per germline, CDR1 MGHRA and CDR2 YSYEKL. Trimming removed 6 bases at V and 3 bases at J, with 12 bases between. CDR3 bases: TGCGCCAGCAGGGGCCTTGGTTTCAATCAGCCCCAGCATTTT. Its translation: CASRGLGFNQPQHF.

A single count supports this clone. The CDR3: CASSRPNTEAFF. Written as DNA, the CDR3 is TGTGCCAGCAGTAGACCCAACACTGAAGCTTTCTTT. The chain uses TRBV11-2 and TRBJ1-1, with D uncertain. V gave up 6 bases and J gave up 2 bases, with 7 bases separating them. Germline V CDR1 and CDR2: SGHAT, FQNNGV. This CDR3 has 12 residues.

The chain has TRBV4-1 and TRBJ2-7, with a weak D call TRBD1 (6 bases). Germline values: CDR1 MGHRA, CDR2 YSYEKL. V lost 3 bases and J lost 1, with 10 bases in between. CDR3 size: 14 residues. The CDR3 protein is CASSHGQFSYEQYF. The CDR3 nucleotides read TGCGCCAGCAGCCACGGACAGTTTTCCTACGAGCAGTACTTC.

The chain is built from TRBV6-5 and TRBJ2-2; D unresolved. The CDR3 contains 13 residues. V dropped 5 bases and J dropped 9 bases, with 13 bases sitting between them. CDR1 is MNHEY and CDR2 is SVGAGI in the germline V gene. CDR3 nucleotides: TGTGCCAGCAGTGCAGACCGCGACCGGGAGCTGTTTTTT. Amino acid sequence: CASSADRDRELFF.

This chain connects TRBV5-1 to TRBJ1-4; 9 nucleotides line up with TRBD1. The CDR3 sequence is 14 residues long. V was pared by 4 bases and J by 5 bases, with 3 bases of the junction left unmatched. The germline CDR1 and CDR2 sequences are SGHRS and YFSETQ. The CDR3 is CASSTGTGNEKLFF. Here the CDR3 DNA reads TGCGCCAGCAGCACCGGGACAGGGAATGAAAAACTGTTTTTT.

The V and J genes are TRBV5-1 and TRBJ2-3, with D perhaps matching TRBD1 (5 bases). CDR3 length: 15 amino acids. Looked up from germline, CDR1 is SGHRS and CDR2 is YFSETQ. The V end lost 3 bases, the J end lost 4 bases, and 15 bases lay between the germline ends. CDR3 nucleotides: TGCGCCAGCAGCTGGGGCAGAAGTAGAGCAGATACGCAGTATTTT. It translates to CASSWGRSRADTQYF.

The rearrangement joins TRBV9 to TRBJ1-1; 8 bases line up with TRBD1. The ends lost 3 bases at V and 4 bases at J; junction bases unmatched: 14. Germline CDR1 SGDLS, CDR2 YYNGEE. This CDR3 is built from 17 residues. This CDR3 reads CASSESPGGGGGTEAFF. The CDR3 DNA is TGTGCCAGCAGCGAATCACCAGGGGGCGGTGGGGGCACTGAAGCTTTCTTT. The full variable domain, rest sourced from reference TRBV9 and TRBJ1-1, is DSGVTQTPKHLITATGQRVTLRCSPRSGDLSVYWYQQSLDQGLQFLIQYYNGEERAKGNILERFSAQQFPDLHSELNLSSLELGDSALYFCASSESPGGGGGTEAFFGQGTRLTVV.

This sequence joins TRBV5-4 and TRBJ1-4; 9 bases agree with TRBD1. The CDR3 contains 15 residues. After removal of 2 bases from V and 4 bases from J, the junction contained 3 bases not matched to a gene. Germline CDR1 SGHNT, CDR2 YYREEE (reference sequence). The CDR3 is CASSLGTGLNEKLFF. The CDR3 DNA is TGTGCCAGCAGCTTAGGGACAGGGCTTAATGAAAAACTGTTTTTT.

The genes are TRBV28 and TRBJ1-5; no clear D. The CDR3 sequence is 16 residues long. V lost 2 bases and J 0 bases, leaving 11 bases between the germline ends. Looked up from germline, CDR1 is MDHEN and CDR2 is SYDVKM. CDR3 loop: CASSLASYYSNQPQHF. For the CDR3, the DNA is TGTGCCAGCAGTTTAGCCAGTTATTATAGCAATCAGCCCCAGCATTTT.

The chain recombines TRBV5-4 with TRBJ1-2; no definite D call. CDR3 size: 15 residues. The V end lost 4 bases, the J end lost 0 bases, and 13 bases lay between the germline ends. Germline CDR1 is SGHNT and CDR2 is YYREEE (reference sequence). The CDR3 loop is CASSAWAVPNYGYTF. CDR3 DNA sequence: TGTGCCAGCAGCGCGTGGGCAGTCCCTAACTATGGCTACACCTTC.

The V gene is TRBV20-1, the J gene TRBJ2-7; perhaps TRBD2 as D (6 bases). The CDR3 has 11 residues. Per germline, CDR1 DFQATT and CDR2 SNEGSKA (reference sequence). The V end was cut by 3 bases, the J end by 4 bases, with 7 bases between. The CDR3 coding sequence is TGCAGTGCTAGTGGGGGGTACGAGCAGTACTTC. This gives the protein CSASGGYEQYF.

This sequence joins TRBV7-2 and TRBJ2-1, with D tentatively TRBD2 (6 bases). CDR1 is SGHTA, CDR2 FQGNSA, per germline. The CDR3 sequence is 13 residues long. Trimming took 7 bases from V and 9 from J, leaving 16 bases between them. CDR3 protein: CASTGSVLSEQFF. In DNA, the CDR3 is TGTGCCAGCACCGGGAGCGTATTAAGTGAGCAGTTCTTC.